The 22 T cell receptor beta chains below all came from one sample that was sequenced in a study of blood T cell repertoires in COVID-19. Using immunoSEQ multiplex PCR, the repertoire was profiled, and TCRdb retains in-frame clones only, with some absent. This sample carries under 55,000 clones, 80% to 90% of them seen once, and the ten largest clones take less than 2.5%. Sequenced input: peripheral blood. The receptor set was obtained from a human donor in a cohort sampled during active COVID-19.

V gene TRBV6-2 or TRBV6-3 combines with J gene TRBJ1-1; D possibly corresponds to TRBD1 (5 bases). Between the trimmed V and J ends, which lost 6 bases and 1 base, there was a span of 15 bases. The CDR3 covers 15 residues. Per germline, CDR1 MNHEY and CDR2 SVGEGT. DNA for the CDR3: TGTGCCAGCAGCACGAGCGGGACGGCGAACACTGAAGCTTTCTTT. This sequence encodes CASSTSGTANTEAFF.

On this clone itself: Other DNA sequences of this sample code for an identical CDR3. This chain links TRBV18 with TRBJ2-5; unclear D gene. Trimming left V 2 bases short and J 5 bases short, with 9 bases between. Looked up from germline, CDR1 is KGHSH and CDR2 is LQKENI. The CDR3 is made up of 13 amino acids. CDR3 in DNA: TGTGCCAGCTCACCAGGGCGCGCGGAGACCCAGTACTTC. This encodes CASSPGRAETQYF. The variable domain in full, completed from reference TRBV18 and TRBJ2-5, reads NAGVMQNPRHLVRRRGQEARLRCSPMKGHSHVYWYRQLPEEGLKFMVYLQKENIIDESGMPKERFSAEFPKEGPSILRIQQVVRGDSAAYFCASSPGRAETQYFGPGTRLLVL.

This sequence joins TRBV2 and TRBJ2-3, with D uncertain. The CDR3 totals 15 residues. Germline V gene data show CDR1 as SNHLY and CDR2 as FYNNEI. The V gene lost 7 bases and the J gene lost 4 bases, with 18 bases spanning the gap. Here the CDR3 DNA reads TGTGCCAGCACCCGCAGCTTGACAAGCCCAGATACGCAGTATTTT. This gives the protein CASTRSLTSPDTQYF. Filled out from reference TRBV2 and TRBJ2-3, the complete variable domain reads EPEVTQTPSHQVTQMGQEVILRCVPISNHLYFYWYRQILGQKVEFLVSFYNNEISEKSEIFDDQFSVERPDGSNFTLKIRSTKLEDSAMYFCASTRSLTSPDTQYFGPGTRLTVL.

This clone occurred once. The chain combines TRBV4-3 with TRBJ2-2, with TRBD1 matching 8 bases. V lost 2 bases to trimming and J lost 3 bases; unmatched junction nucleotides: 5. The V gene's germline CDR1 is LGHNA and CDR2 YSLEER. CDR3 length: 16 amino acids. The CDR3 nucleotides are TGCGCCAGCAGCCAACTGGGACAGGCGGACACCGGGGAGCTGTTTTTT. This translates into CASSQLGQADTGELFF.

This chain joins TRBV5-4 and TRBJ2-7, with D possibly matching TRBD2 (6 bases). The CDR3 consists of 13 residues. V lost 3 bases and J lost 6, with 13 bases in between. Germline values: CDR1 SGHNT, CDR2 YYREEE (reference sequence). This chain's CDR3 is CASSSRLDGEQYF. The CDR3 region has the DNA TGTGCCAGCAGCTCCAGACTAGATGGCGAGCAGTACTTC.

This chain uses TRBV25-1 with TRBJ1-2; TRBD1 agrees at 11 bases. Germline V gene data show CDR1 as MGHDK and CDR2 as SYGVNS. This CDR3 is 13 amino acids long. V dropped 8 bases and J dropped 4; count of bases not matched to a gene: 3. This CDR3 is CASRDRGSYGYTF. Here the CDR3 DNA reads TGTGCCAGCCGGGACAGGGGGTCCTATGGCTACACCTTC.

V is TRBV3-1 (or the pseudogene TRBV3-2) and J is TRBJ2-5, with 7 bases identical to TRBD2. J was trimmed by 1 base and V by 3 bases; bases with no gene match: 8. The CDR3 extends over 16 amino acids. Per germline, CDR1 LGHDT and CDR2 YNNKEL (reference sequence). The DNA for the CDR3 is TGTGCCAGCAGCCATTGGCCGGGGGGTAGCCAAGAGACCCAGTACTTC. It specifies CASSHWPGGSQETQYF.

This clone was counted a single time. V usage is TRBV24-1 and J usage is TRBJ1-3; weak D call: TRBD1 (5 bases). The germline V gene has CDR1 KGHDR and CDR2 SFDVKD. The CDR3 covers 16 residues. Deletions cut 2 bases from V and 4 bases from J, with 14 bases between. The CDR3 spells CATSDSDRPSGNTIYF. The CDR3 nucleotides are TGTGCCACCAGTGATTCCGACAGACCCTCCGGAAACACCATATATTTT.

The rearrangement links TRBV7-2 to TRBJ1-1; maybe TRBD1 (5 bases). The germline V and J ends were trimmed by 4 bases and 2 bases, with 14 bases remaining between them. Germline V lookup: CDR1 SGHTA, CDR2 FQGNSA. There are 15 residues in the CDR3. The CDR3 DNA sequence: TGTGCCAGCAGCTCAGGTCCGACAGTAAACACTGAAGCTTTCTTT. Protein product: CASSSGPTVNTEAFF.

V usage is TRBV7-3 and J usage is TRBJ2-7, with a weak D call TRBD2 (6 bases). Germline V lookup: CDR1 SGHTA, CDR2 FQGTGA. V was clipped by 3 bases and J by 5 bases, with 11 bases between them. The CDR3 covers 13 residues. The CDR3 loop reads CASSFISSDEQYF. The CDR3 DNA follows: TGTGCCAGCAGCTTCATATCTAGCGACGAGCAGTACTTC.

The chain recombines TRBV12-3 or TRBV12-4 with TRBJ1-1, with a tentative D call TRBD1 (5 bases). V gave up 4 bases and J gave up 0 bases, with 6 bases separating them. This CDR3 spans 13 amino acids. Here the CDR3 reads CASSWGVNTEAFF. The CDR3 DNA follows: TGTGCCAGCAGTTGGGGGGTGAACACTGAAGCTTTCTTT.

The rearrangement joins TRBV30 to TRBJ2-1; no firm D call. Germline CDR1 reads GTSNPN; CDR2 reads SVGIG (reference sequence). The CDR3 covers 13 residues. Trimming pared 0 bases from V and 6 bases from J, leaving 9 bases between. In DNA form, the CDR3 reads TGTGCCTGGAGTGTAGCTACCCCCAATGAGCAGTTCTTC. Translating it yields CAWSVATPNEQFF.

This chain uses TRBV25-1 with TRBJ1-5; 8 nucleotides match TRBD1. Trimming at V came to 1 base and at J to 7 bases, leaving 9 bases not matched to a gene. This CDR3 is built from 16 residues. CDR1 and CDR2 from the germline V gene are MGHDK and SYGVNS. CDR3 protein: CASSESGQGDTQPQHF. The DNA of the CDR3 is TGTGCCAGCAGTGAATCTGGACAGGGTGATACACAGCCCCAGCATTTT. Complete variable domain (other parts from reference TRBV25-1 and TRBJ1-5): EADIYQTPRYLVIGTGKKITLECSQTMGHDKMYWYQQDPGMELHLIHYSYGVNSTEKGDLSSESTVSRIRTEHFPLTLESARPSHTSQYLCASSESGQGDTQPQHFGDGTRLSIL.

The V call is TRBV3-1 (or the pseudogene TRBV3-2), the J call TRBJ2-7; D gene unclear. Germline V gene lookup returns CDR1 LGHDT and CDR2 YNNKEL (reference sequence). Trimming removed 1 base at V and 0 bases at J, with 7 bases between. The CDR3 runs to 14 residues. The CDR3: CASSQARSSYEQYF. The CDR3 region has the DNA TGTGCCAGCAGCCAAGCAAGGAGCTCCTACGAGCAGTACTTC.

The chain joins TRBV7-8 to TRBJ1-2; perhaps TRBD1 as D (6 bases). The germline V and J ends were trimmed by 5 bases and 2 bases, with 21 bases remaining between them. This CDR3 is 17 amino acids long. Germline assignment: CDR1 SGHVS and CDR2 FQNEAQ. The CDR3 reads CASSPDRPPSENYGYTF. The CDR3 nucleotides are TGTGCCAGCAGCCCTGACAGGCCCCCCTCCGAAAACTATGGCTACACCTTC.

The rearrangement joins TRBV1 to TRBJ1-6; no check of the table's D call, TRBD1, against the DNA was made. TRBV1 is reported as a pseudogene. The CDR3 totals 15 residues. DNA of the CDR3: TGCACCAGCATCAGGTCGAGCTCCTATAATTCACCCCTCCACTTT. Its translation is CTSIRSSSYNSPLHF.

J is TRBJ2-7 and V is TRBV4-1; D might be TRBD1 (6 bases). The germline gives CDR1 MGHRA, CDR2 YSYEKL. V was trimmed by 4 bases and J by 3 bases, leaving 10 bases between them. The CDR3 extends over 13 amino acids. The CDR3 reads CASSRQVNYEQYF. In DNA, the CDR3 is TGCGCCAGCAGCCGACAGGTTAACTACGAGCAGTACTTC.

This clone was seen a single time. This sequence joins TRBV11-2 and TRBJ1-4, with a weak D call TRBD1 (5 bases). Germline CDR1 reads SGHAT; CDR2 reads FQNNGV. With 5 bases removed from V and 8 bases from J, the gap between germline ends came to 12 bases. There are 13 residues in the CDR3. The CDR3 DNA is TGTGCCAGCAGCCCCGGGACTCTAGAAAAACTGTTTTTT. Its translation: CASSPGTLEKLFF.

The chain recombines TRBV6-1 with TRBJ2-5; no reliable D call. The CDR3 is 13 residues long. Trimming left V 1 base short and J 7 bases short, with 10 bases between. Germline CDR1 reads MNHNS; CDR2 reads SASEGT. CDR3 in amino acids: CASSEGAKGTQYF. DNA for the CDR3: TGTGCCAGCAGTGAAGGGGCTAAAGGGACCCAGTACTTC.

This chain uses TRBV5-1 with TRBJ2-7; 9 nucleotides agree with TRBD1. The CDR3 sequence is 14 residues long. In germline, CDR1 is SGHRS, CDR2 YFSETQ. J was trimmed by 1 base and V by 3 bases; bases with no gene match: 2. CDR3 loop: CASSSGTGSYEQYF. As DNA, the CDR3 is TGCGCCAGCAGCTCCGGGACAGGGTCCTACGAGCAGTACTTC.

The rearrangement uses TRBV19 and TRBJ2-1; 7 bases match TRBD2. CDR1 is LNHDA and CDR2 is SQIVND in the germline V gene (reference sequence). CDR3 length: 14 residues. V gave up 6 bases and J gave up 7 bases; unmatched junction bases: 9. Written as DNA, the CDR3 is TGTGCCAGTAGCTTGGCGGGAGTCTATAATGAGCAGTTCTTC. Its translation: CASSLAGVYNEQFF.

The chain has TRBV6-2 or TRBV6-3 and TRBJ2-7; possible D gene TRBD1, 5 bases. Trimming stripped 6 bases from V and 4 bases from J, with 10 bases between. This CDR3 comprises 12 residues. Germline values: CDR1 MNHEY, CDR2 SVGEGT. The CDR3 is CASSPQGYEQYF. The CDR3 nucleotides read TGTGCCAGCAGCCCTCAGGGTTACGAGCAGTACTTC.